This T cell receptor (beta chain) was captured in a study of T cell repertoires in cytomegalovirus infection. Study details: Public TCR beta signatures marked donors with CMV infection and the matching HLA.

Study-level results: HLA-C-restricted CMV clonotypes gave the most frequent clonotype in two of eight donors.

Note on this clonotype: The antigen is undetermined.

A single record per CDR3 protein comes from TCRdb applying MiXCR to the reads. The top ten hold 15% to 20% of the sample, which has nearly 700,000 distinct CDR3 sequences, 30% to 40% seen once. This CDR3 spans 16 amino acids. V lost 0 bases to trimming and J lost 3 bases, with 13 bases between them. The V gene's germline CDR1 is SGHTA and CDR2 FQGNSA. This specimen was cultured PBMCs, taken from culture after CMV antigen stimulation. The sequence derives from a human donor in good health (CMV status not recorded). Some clones in this sample may be carry-over from other donors' samples. V and J are TRBV7-2 and TRBJ2-3, with TRBD2 as a possible D gene (6 bases). CDR3 in DNA: TGTGCCAGCAGCTTAGCTACGGGGGTCGGAACAGATACGCAGTATTTT. Protein sequence: CASSLATGVGTDTQYF.